This T cell receptor (beta chain) was recovered during a study of blood T cell repertoires in COVID-19. The table came from immunoSEQ multiplex PCR; TCRdb's copy has only in-frame clones and leaves some out. The sample shows roughly 200,000 clones, about 87% of them seen only once. Per germline, CDR1 SNHLY and CDR2 FYNNEI. The CDR3 covers 14 residues. The V end lost 3 bases, the J end lost 5 bases, and 11 bases lay between the germline ends. The genes are TRBV2 and TRBJ1-5; possibly TRBD1 for D (5 bases). The source material was peripheral blood. The TCR originated in a woman aged 18-29 years who had recovered from COVID-19. The chain's CDR3 is CASSDGGGHQPQHF. The CDR3, as DNA: TGTGCCAGCAGTGACGGGGGGGGTCATCAGCCCCAGCATTTT.